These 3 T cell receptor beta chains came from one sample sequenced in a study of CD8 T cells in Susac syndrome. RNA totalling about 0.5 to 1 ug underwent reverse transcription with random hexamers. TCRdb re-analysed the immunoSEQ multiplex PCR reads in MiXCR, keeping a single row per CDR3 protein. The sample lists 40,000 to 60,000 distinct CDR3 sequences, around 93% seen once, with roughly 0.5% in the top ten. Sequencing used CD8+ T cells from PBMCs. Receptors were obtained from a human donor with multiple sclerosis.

The chain's CDR3 is CSVEGGGTRTDTQYF. CDR3 bases: TGCAGCGTTGAAGGTGGGGGTACCCGAACAGATACGCAGTATTTT. This chain connects TRBV29-1 to TRBJ2-3; D tentatively reads TRBD1 or TRBD2 (5 bases each). From germline, CDR1 is SQVTM and CDR2 ANQGSEA. The CDR3 covers 15 residues. Trimming cost V 1 base and J 3 bases, with 14 bases left between them.

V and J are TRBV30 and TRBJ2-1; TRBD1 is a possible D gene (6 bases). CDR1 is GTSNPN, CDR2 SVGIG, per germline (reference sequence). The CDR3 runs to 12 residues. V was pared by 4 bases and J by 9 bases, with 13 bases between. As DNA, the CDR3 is TGTGCCTGGAATGGGGCCAGGGGTGAGCAGTTCTTC. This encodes CAWNGARGEQFF.

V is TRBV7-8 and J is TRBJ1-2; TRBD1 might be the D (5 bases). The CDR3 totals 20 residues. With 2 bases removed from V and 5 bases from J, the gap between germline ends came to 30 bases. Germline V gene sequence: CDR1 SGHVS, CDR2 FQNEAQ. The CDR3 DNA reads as TGTGCCAGCAGCTTATACCGAACAGGTCCCCAGGGTTATGCCCCTTATGGCTACACCTTC. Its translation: CASSLYRTGPQGYAPYGYTF.